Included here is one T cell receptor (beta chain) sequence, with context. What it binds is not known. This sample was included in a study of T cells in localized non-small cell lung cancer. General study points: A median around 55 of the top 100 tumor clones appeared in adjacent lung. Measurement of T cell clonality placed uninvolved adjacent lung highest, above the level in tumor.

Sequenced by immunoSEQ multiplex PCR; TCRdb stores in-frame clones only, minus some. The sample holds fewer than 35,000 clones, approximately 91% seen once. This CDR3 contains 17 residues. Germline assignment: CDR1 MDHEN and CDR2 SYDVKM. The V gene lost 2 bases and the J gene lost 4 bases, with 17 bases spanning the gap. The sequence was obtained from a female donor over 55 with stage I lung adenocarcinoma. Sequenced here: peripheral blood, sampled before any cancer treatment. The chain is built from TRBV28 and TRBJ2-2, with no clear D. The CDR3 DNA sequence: TGTGCCAGCAGTTTACCTGTAGGACGATCGACCACCGGGGAGCTGTTTTTT. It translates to CASSLPVGRSTTGELFF. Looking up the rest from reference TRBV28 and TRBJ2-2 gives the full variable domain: DVKVTQSSRYLVKRTGEKVFLECVQDMDHENMFWYRQDPGLGLRLIYFSYDVKMKEKGDIPEGYSVSREKKERFSLILESASTNQTSMYLCASSLPVGRSTTGELFFGEGSRLTVL.